This record looks at one TCR beta chain sequence and its context. Its antigen is unknown. Whoever was chosen for sequencing had shown CD8+CD57+ cell expansion by flow cytometry. Patient blood was sampled before any therapy had been received. This sample was taken from a study of CD8+CD57+ T cells in acquired aplastic anemia. Study results and limitations: Both patients and controls carried the same twenty-nine CD8+ CDR3 sequences.

Profiles of TCR beta VDJ and CDR3 were generated from a genomic DNA template. MiXCR, run by TCRdb on the reads, gives a single entry per CDR3 protein. The profile covers about 160,000 distinct CDR3 sequences, with about 70% appearing a single time and 35% to 50% taken by the ten largest. Germline CDR1 and CDR2: SGDLS and YYNGEE. The CDR3 has 15 amino acids. The V segment lost 4 bases and the J segment 5 bases; nucleotides outside the gene matches: 11. The TCR originated in a human donor with aplastic anemia. Sequencing used sorted CD4+, CD8+, or CD8+CD57+ T cells (not recorded which) from PBMCs. The V gene is TRBV9, the J gene TRBJ1-1; TRBD1 matches at 7 bases. CDR3 sequence: CASSPKGAMGTEAFF. The CDR3 coding sequence is TGTGCCAGCAGCCCGAAGGGGGCTATGGGTACTGAAGCTTTCTTT.